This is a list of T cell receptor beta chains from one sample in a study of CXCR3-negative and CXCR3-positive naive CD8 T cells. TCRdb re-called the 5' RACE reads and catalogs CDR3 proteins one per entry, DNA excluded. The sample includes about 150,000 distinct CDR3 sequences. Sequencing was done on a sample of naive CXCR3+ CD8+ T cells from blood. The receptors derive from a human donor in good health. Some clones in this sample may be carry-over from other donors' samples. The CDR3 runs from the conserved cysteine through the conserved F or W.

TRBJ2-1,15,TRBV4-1,CASSLLAGAHNEQFF
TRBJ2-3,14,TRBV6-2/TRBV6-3,CASSYGGGTDTQYF
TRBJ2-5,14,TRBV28,CASSELGLQETQYF
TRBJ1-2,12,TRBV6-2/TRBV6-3,CASSYSRGGYTF
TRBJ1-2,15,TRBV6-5,CASSSVGTFKGGYTF
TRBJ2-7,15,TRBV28,CASSPQQGGDYEQYF
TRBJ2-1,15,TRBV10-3,CAISEPGQGSNEQFF
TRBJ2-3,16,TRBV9,CASSVASGPGTDTQYF
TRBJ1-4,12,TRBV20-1,CSARDDPGMALF
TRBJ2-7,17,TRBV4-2,CASSQEGWSGSSYEQYF
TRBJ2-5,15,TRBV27,CASSNRGGGSMTQYF
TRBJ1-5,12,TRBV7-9,CASSLGQRPQHF
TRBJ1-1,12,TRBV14,CASSLVGVEAFF
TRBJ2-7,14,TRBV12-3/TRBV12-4,CASSSPGGVYEQYF
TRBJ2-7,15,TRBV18,CASSPPAGGPREQYF
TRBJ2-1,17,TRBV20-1,CSARWDRGVNWYNEQFF
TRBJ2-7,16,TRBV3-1,CASSWTLGQGKTEQYF
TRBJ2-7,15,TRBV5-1,CASSLESGDSYEQYF
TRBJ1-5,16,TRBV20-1,CSARDPYRGDNQPQHF
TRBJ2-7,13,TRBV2,CASSDRSSYEQYF
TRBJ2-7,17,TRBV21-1,CASSREMADGFYYEQYF
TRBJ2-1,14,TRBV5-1,CASSLEASYNEQFF
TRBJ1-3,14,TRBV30,CAWEQGRPGNTIYF
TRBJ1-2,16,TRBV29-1,CSVVRGQGMGNYGYTF
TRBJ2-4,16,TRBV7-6,CASSLGIGGQQNIQYF
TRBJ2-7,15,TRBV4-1,CASSQDPLGTYEQYF
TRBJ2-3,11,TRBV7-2,CASSWTGMQYF
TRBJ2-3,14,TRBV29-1,CSASGITLTDTQYF
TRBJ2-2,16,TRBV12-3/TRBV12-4,CASNLADNEATGELFF
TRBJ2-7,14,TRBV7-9,CASSPPTGDYEQYF
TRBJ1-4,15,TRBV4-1,CASSHGGGGDEKLFF
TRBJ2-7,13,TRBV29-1,CSATGQPSYEQYF
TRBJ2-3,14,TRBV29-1,CSGNIAGSTDTQYF
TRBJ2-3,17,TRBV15,CATSREDIAGDTDTQYF
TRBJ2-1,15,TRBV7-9,CASSSAGTTYNEQFF
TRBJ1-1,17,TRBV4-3,CASSQDRTPTLHTEAFF
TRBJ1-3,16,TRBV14,CASSQPTPGLGNTIYF
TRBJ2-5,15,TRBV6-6,CASSYPPGAAETQYF
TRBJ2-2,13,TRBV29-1,CSVEVGGYEELFF
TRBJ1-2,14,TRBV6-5,CASSPPDSFYGYTF
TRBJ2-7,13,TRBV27,CASSLNGPYEQYF